This T cell receptor (beta chain) was sequenced in a study of blood T cells in healthy people across ages (dated by TCRdb to about 2015). About the investigation overall: In model experiments, template switching captured roughly one uniquely barcoded TCR beta cDNA molecule for every two T cells. To track age-related changes in TCR beta repertoire diversity, the study relied on deep sequencing normalized with unique cDNA molecular identifiers. The donors were divided into four age groups: young (average around 15 years), middle-aged (about 41), aged (62) and long-lived (around 87). To avoid experimental bias, donors of different ages were spread randomly across the sequencing lanes. For two donors (one aged 18 to 29 and one aged 80 or older), the study analyzed two additional independent replicas of 1 million unique cDNA reads from the same blood draw.

The protocol used for the library was 5' RACE. Sequencing instrument: Illumina HiSeq 2500. A second PCR of 7 to 11 cycles was run with a J-beta primer mix and a sample-barcoded 5' primer. Each TCR beta cDNA molecule received a unique molecular identifier from a template-switch 5' adaptor carrying 12 random nucleotides. Each sample yielded at least 2.5 million CDR3-containing paired-end reads. First-strand cDNA was synthesized from all RNA with the Mint cDNA synthesis kit, primed by a TRBC-specific oligonucleotide. All cDNA was treated with uracil-DNA glycosylase and then went through a first 18-cycle PCR with the universal primers M1SS and BC2_uni_R. The paper's processing steps were these. For normalization, 1 million high-quality reads were randomly selected from each sample, with every read carrying a distinct molecular identifier. Reads with shared molecular identifiers were discarded instead of being binned into consensus sequences. CDR3 identification, clonotype clustering and error correction used MiTCR with a Q25 quality threshold and the strictest error-elimination algorithm. A nonparametric unseen species model using Euler transformation provided a lower-bound estimate of total TCR beta diversity. Clones were called with MiXCR by TCRdb after fastp trimmed the public reads at Q25, and only in-frame beta chains were retained. Each entry merges the rows of one CDR3 protein and shows their most common DNA and genes. The V and J calls here are based on TCRdb, not the publication. This sample holds hundreds of thousands of distinct CDR3 sequences; around three fifths were observed only once. Of the sample, approximately 24% is held by the ten largest clones.

Donors were 40 or so systemically healthy Caucasian individuals from Russia aged roughly 6 to 90 years. Approximately 11 milliliters of peripheral blood were drawn from each donor into EDTA-treated Vacutainer tubes. Ficoll-Paque density-gradient centrifugation was used to isolate PBMCs, with at least 6.5 million per sample. Total RNA, at least 6 micrograms per sample, was extracted from PBMCs with Trizol reagent. For every donor, flow cytometry on a PBMC aliquot measured the percentage of naive CD45RAhigh/CD27high T cells. CDR1 SGDLS and CDR2 YYNGEE were looked up in the germline V gene. Trimming removed 4 bases from V and 5 bases from J; the gene matches leave 7 bases unexplained. Including cysteine and phenylalanine, the CDR3 has 14 amino acids. Only CDR3 DNA remains: 42 bases, in frame from the first base. In the case of this clonotype: What antigen it recognizes has not been identified. No qualities accompany the bases; no much larger clone lies one base away.

Results the study describes overall, beyond this receptor: Compared with the aged group, the long-lived group had more naive CD4+ T cells, fewer expanded clones and increased TCR diversity, a pattern suggesting age selection. Because profiling used bulk unsorted PBMCs, naive and antigen-experienced compartments could not be compared conclusively. As age increased, observed TCR beta diversity per million T cells dropped in a roughly linear way, and a significant reduction was already evident by age 40. Estimates of total diversity based on one million sequenced T cells were considered lower bounds and underestimates. Donor CMV infection status was unknown, potentially confounding age-related changes in expanded clonotypes. Observed TCR beta diversity correlated strongly with the percentage of naive T cells measured by flow cytometry.

This sequence originates from a man aged 35 to 55 in good health. Here the chain combines TRBV9 and TRBJ2-3; 7 bases in the junction line up with TRBD1. Sample: blood. The CDR3 protein is CASSSQGVRDTQYF. The nucleotides read TGTGCCAGCAGCTCCCAGGGGGTAAGAGATACGCAGTATTTT.